These 13 T cell receptor beta chains originate from one sample sequenced in a study of graft-versus-host responses after intestinal transplantation. Only in-frame clones appear in the TCRdb table, and some are missing; sequencing was by immunoSEQ multiplex PCR. The sample holds tens of thousands of clones, roughly 90% seen once. Their antigens remain unidentified. Sample: unstimulated CD4+ T cells sorted from spleen or lymph node cells, taken before intestinal transplant. The receptors shown here come from a human donor who received an intestinal transplant.

CDR3 loop: CASTTTTGMTGELFF. For the CDR3, the DNA is TGTGCCAGCACCACGACGACAGGGATGACCGGGGAGCTGTTTTTT. V and J are TRBV13 and TRBJ2-2, with 7 bases lining up with TRBD1. This CDR3 is 15 amino acids long. V was pared by 7 bases and J by 5 bases, with 10 bases of the junction left unmatched. Germline lookup yields CDR1 PRHDT and CDR2 FYEKMQ (reference sequence). The variable domain in full, with the rest retrieved from reference TRBV13 and TRBJ2-2, is AAGVIQSPRHLIKEKRETATLKCYPIPRHDTVYWYQQGPGQDPQFLISFYEKMQSDKGSIPDRFSAQQFSDYHSELNMSSLELGDSALYFCASTTTTGMTGELFFGEGSRLTVL.

The chain uses TRBV18 and TRBJ1-6; a possible D gene is TRBD1 (6 bases). CDR1 is KGHSH, CDR2 LQKENI, per germline. The CDR3 contains 18 residues. V lost 5 bases and J 4 bases, leaving 21 bases between the germline ends. The CDR3 protein is CASSVQQGTITYNSPLHF. CDR3 in DNA: TGTGCCAGCTCAGTTCAACAGGGCACGATCACATATAATTCACCCCTCCACTTT.

CDR3 coding DNA: TGCGCCAGCAGTGAGTCTAGGGGGGGCTATGGCTACACCTTC. Translating gives CASSESRGGYGYTF. The chain combines TRBV10-2 with TRBJ1-2; perhaps TRBD1 as D (6 bases). Trimming removed 0 bases at V and 4 bases at J, with 9 bases between. Looked up from germline, CDR1 is WSHSY and CDR2 is SAAADI. CDR3 length: 14 amino acids.

The chain carries TRBV10-3 and TRBJ2-1, with TRBD2 identical over 8 bases. The CDR3 loop spans 14 amino acids. V lost 3 bases, J lost 6 bases, and 4 bases stayed unmatched. In germline, CDR1 is ENHRY, CDR2 SYGVKD. The DNA of the CDR3 is TGTGCCATCAGTGAATCCGGGACTAGCAATGAGCAGTTCTTC. This translates into CAISESGTSNEQFF.

V is TRBV15 and J is TRBJ1-4; 7 bases match TRBD1. Trimming took 4 bases from V and 10 from J; bases not matched to a gene: 6. Germline V gives CDR1 LNHNV, CDR2 YYDKDF (reference sequence). This CDR3 region has 13 residues. The CDR3 DNA sequence: TGTGCCACCAGCACACCGACAGGGAGAAAACTGTTTTTT. This sequence encodes CATSTPTGRKLFF.

This clone was recorded only once. V gene TRBV29-1 combines with J gene TRBJ1-1; 7 nucleotides match TRBD1. Germline V gene sequence: CDR1 SQVTM, CDR2 ANQGSEA. With 3 bases clipped from V and 0 bases from J, the junction kept 4 bases outside the gene matches. The CDR3 length is 14 residues. The CDR3 loop is CSVERQGMNTEAFF. In nucleotides, the CDR3 is TGCAGCGTTGAGAGACAGGGCATGAACACTGAAGCTTTCTTT.

This clone appeared a single time. The chain carries TRBV18 and TRBJ1-1; 7 bases fit TRBD1. Germline CDR1 and CDR2: KGHSH and LQKENI. This CDR3 region has 15 residues. Germline trimming cut 6 bases from V and 4 bases from J; bases unmatched to any gene: 11. The CDR3 bases are TGTGCCAGCTCCATTAATAGGGGGCCCAGCACTGAAGCTTTCTTT. Its protein is CASSINRGPSTEAFF. Full variable domain (outside the CDR3, taken from reference TRBV18 and TRBJ1-1): NAGVMQNPRHLVRRRGQEARLRCSPMKGHSHVYWYRQLPEEGLKFMVYLQKENIIDESGMPKERFSAEFPKEGPSILRIQQVVRGDSAAYFCASSINRGPSTEAFFGQGTRLTVV.

The chain has TRBV19 and TRBJ1-5; no clear D. Trimming took off 7 bases at V and 0 bases at J, with 13 bases between the two ends. CDR3 size: 15 residues. CDR1 and CDR2 from the germline V gene are LNHDA and SQIVND (reference sequence). The CDR3 sequence is CASTLGGHSNQPQHF. In nucleotides, the CDR3 is TGTGCCAGTACCCTGGGAGGGCATAGCAATCAGCCCCAGCATTTT.

The chain combines TRBV7-3 with TRBJ2-1, with 9 bases fitting TRBD2. With 2 bases clipped from V and 5 bases from J, the junction kept 13 bases outside the gene matches. Germline V gene lookup returns CDR1 SGHTA and CDR2 FQGTGA. CDR3 size: 18 residues. CDR3 protein: CASSLRPPLAGANNEQFF. CDR3 DNA: TGTGCCAGCAGCTTACGGCCCCCCTTAGCGGGGGCCAACAATGAGCAGTTCTTC.

The chain combines TRBV11-2 with TRBJ2-7; 7 nucleotides match TRBD2. Per germline, CDR1 SGHAT and CDR2 FQNNGV. CDR3 length equals 15 residues. The V gene end was trimmed by 0 bases and the J gene end by 3 bases; junction bases not matched to a gene: 5. CDR3 DNA: TGTGCCAGCAGCTTAGAGGGAGGGGTGAGCTACGAGCAGTACTTC. It specifies CASSLEGGVSYEQYF.

This clone was observed a few times. The rearrangement uses TRBV4-1 and TRBJ1-1; perhaps TRBD1 as D (5 bases). CDR1 and CDR2 from the germline V gene are MGHRA and YSYEKL. The CDR3 contains 15 residues. Deletions cut 1 base from V and 0 bases from J, with 9 bases between. The CDR3 loop is CASSQGDRLNTEAFF. The CDR3 DNA reads as TGCGCCAGCAGCCAAGGAGACAGATTGAACACTGAAGCTTTCTTT.

This chain links TRBV5-1 with TRBJ2-1, with D maybe TRBD2 (7 bases). V was trimmed by 5 bases and J by 5 bases, leaving 20 bases between them. From germline, CDR1 is SGHRS and CDR2 YFSETQ. The CDR3 covers 16 residues. The CDR3 is CASRFGGGGRNNEQFF. The CDR3 DNA reads TGCGCCAGCAGGTTTGGCGGGGGCGGAAGAAACAATGAGCAGTTCTTC.

The genes are TRBV18 and TRBJ1-1, with TRBD1 as a possible D gene (5 bases). CDR1 is KGHSH, CDR2 LQKENI, per germline. CDR3 length equals 18 residues. Trimming stripped 3 bases from V and 1 base from J, with 21 bases between. CDR3 amino acids: CASSPKVRGEAGNTEAFF. Written as DNA, the CDR3 is TGTGCCAGCTCACCCAAAGTGCGGGGGGAGGCGGGGAACACTGAAGCTTTCTTT.